A single TCR beta chain is shown here with its context. The CDR3 runs 15 residues. The germline gives CDR1 SQVTM, CDR2 ANQGSEA. V lost 5 bases, J lost 2 bases, and 10 bases stayed unmatched. This sample stems from a study of patients and donors after allogeneic stem cell transplantation. TCRdb redid the calling of the RT-PCR reads with MiXCR, one entry per CDR3 protein. The top ten hold more than 25% of the sample, which has 70,000 or so distinct CDR3 sequences, approximately 25% seen once. J is TRBJ2-7 and V is TRBV29-1, with 9 positions matching TRBD1. The sequenced sample was blood, either unsorted or a sorted T cell fraction (not recorded which). The receptor's source is a human donor who was either an allogeneic HSCT recipient or a stem cell or donor lymphocyte infusion donor (not recorded which). It is not recorded whose cells these are; they may come from a transplant donor. The CDR3 here is CSVTGTGHRAYEQYF. CDR3 nucleotides: TGCAGCGTTACCGGGACAGGGCACAGGGCCTACGAGCAGTACTTC.